One and the same sample provided the 26 T cell receptor beta chains below, sequenced in a study of OX40 agonist ivuxolimab in advanced cancers. The method was immunoSEQ multiplex PCR; TCRdb's version includes in-frame clones alone and lacks a portion of them. In the table there are almost 85,000 clones, roughly nine tenths of which are singletons. The sample was CD4+ or CD8+ T cells sorted from blood, taken in a trial of the OX40 agonist ivuxolimab. The receptor source for this set is an adult with an advanced solid tumor such as melanoma, head and neck, liver or kidney cancer.

The rearrangement uses TRBV6-1 and TRBJ2-5; 8 bases map to TRBD2. The CDR3 loop spans 15 amino acids. V lost 3 bases and J lost 0; bases outside the gene matches: 3. Germline lookup yields CDR1 MNHNS and CDR2 SASEGT. CDR3 bases: TGTGCCAGCAGTGATCGCGGGGGGTACCAAGAGACCCAGTACTTC. Its translation: CASSDRGGYQETQYF.

This clone has only one observation. This chain connects TRBV7-3 to TRBJ2-3, with 13 positions matching TRBD2. This CDR3 contains 16 residues. CDR1 is SGHTA, CDR2 FQGTGA, per germline. The V gene end was trimmed by 2 bases and the J gene end by 1 base; junction bases not matched to a gene: 0. DNA for the CDR3: TGTGCCAGCAGCTTAGGACTAGCGGGGGGCACAGATACGCAGTATTTT. This gives the protein CASSLGLAGGTDTQYF.

This chain's CDR3 is CASSLESGNTEAFF. CDR3 nucleotides: TGTGCCAGCAGCTTGGAATCGGGGAACACTGAAGCTTTCTTT. V gene TRBV5-4 combines with J gene TRBJ1-1, with D unclear. V was pared by 0 bases and J by 1 base, with 7 bases between. The CDR3 totals 14 residues. The germline gives CDR1 SGHNT, CDR2 YYREEE (reference sequence).

V gene TRBV7-2 combines with J gene TRBJ1-3, with a possible D match to TRBD1 (5 bases). The CDR3 covers 13 residues. V was shortened by 2 bases and J by 4 bases, with 6 bases between the two germline ends. Germline CDR1 and CDR2: SGHTA and FQGNSA. The CDR3 DNA follows: TGTGCCAGCAGCTTAAGACAGGGAAACACCATATATTTT. This codes for CASSLRQGNTIYF.

The rearrangement uses TRBV7-2 and TRBJ2-1, with D possibly TRBD2 on 6 matching bases. This CDR3 is built from 12 residues. Per germline, CDR1 SGHTA and CDR2 FQGNSA. Deletions cut 5 bases from V and 8 bases from J, with 10 bases between. CDR3 sequence reads: CASSRRAHEQFF. The CDR3 DNA reads TGTGCCAGCAGCCGGAGGGCCCATGAGCAGTTCTTC.

The CDR3 region is CASSHYPGQGASYEQYF. The CDR3 DNA is TGCGCCAGCAGCCATTATCCGGGACAGGGGGCCTCCTACGAGCAGTACTTC. V usage is TRBV4-3 and J usage is TRBJ2-7; TRBD1 matches at 12 bases. Germline CDR1 LGHNA, CDR2 YSLEER. This CDR3 has 17 amino acids. With V trimmed by 3 bases and J by 0 bases, 6 bases remained unmatched.

This chain uses TRBV7-2 with TRBJ2-5; D is perhaps TRBD1 or TRBD2 (5 bases each). The germline V gene has CDR1 SGHTA and CDR2 FQGNSA. Trimming stripped 5 bases from V and 1 base from J, with 17 bases between. The CDR3 consists of 16 residues. The CDR3 coding sequence is TGTGCCAGCAGCCGAGGTCGAGCAGGGAGCCAAGAGACCCAGTACTTC. Amino acid sequence: CASSRGRAGSQETQYF.

The chain carries TRBV14 and TRBJ1-1; D perhaps matches TRBD1 (6 bases). The V gene's germline CDR1 is SGHDN and CDR2 FVKESK. Trimming took off 1 base at V and 0 bases at J, with 9 bases between the two ends. The CDR3 is 15 amino acids. CDR3 nucleotide sequence: TGTGCCAGCAGCCAAGGGACAGTCCTGAACACTGAAGCTTTCTTT. The encoded protein is CASSQGTVLNTEAFF.

The V gene is TRBV28, the J gene TRBJ1-5; D unresolved. The V and J ends lost 5 bases and 7 bases respectively, with 9 bases between them. Germline V gives CDR1 MDHEN, CDR2 SYDVKM. The CDR3 is made up of 12 amino acids. For the CDR3, the DNA is TGTGCCAGCAGTCTAGGTATGCAGCCCCAGCATTTT. It translates to CASSLGMQPQHF.

The V call is TRBV19, the J call TRBJ1-5; TRBD1 agrees at 8 bases. After removal of 3 bases from V and 1 base from J, the junction contained 8 bases not matched to a gene. This CDR3 has 17 amino acids. Germline values: CDR1 LNHDA, CDR2 SQIVND (reference sequence). The CDR3 nucleotides read TGTGCCAGTAGTATCCCTTCCAGGGGGCGAAGCAATCAGCCCCAGCATTTT. Translation gives CASSIPSRGRSNQPQHF.

This clone was counted between two and nine times. V and J are TRBV7-6 and TRBJ2-5, with 7 bases lining up with TRBD1. This CDR3 comprises 14 residues. V lost 4 bases to trimming and J lost 5 bases; unmatched junction nucleotides: 7. From germline, CDR1 is SGHVS and CDR2 FNYEAQ. Written as DNA, the CDR3 is TGTGCCAGCAGCTGGGGAACAGGGGTCGAGACCCAGTACTTC. As protein: CASSWGTGVETQYF.

The chain is built from TRBV5-1 and TRBJ1-6; perhaps TRBD1 as D (6 bases). Germline assignment: CDR1 SGHRS and CDR2 YFSETQ. Between the trimmed V and J ends, which lost 0 bases and 5 bases, there was a span of 12 bases. This CDR3 spans 16 amino acids. The CDR3 DNA follows: TGCGCCAGCAGCTTGGCTGGGGGGGCGAATAATTCACCCCTCCACTTT. Translation gives CASSLAGGANNSPLHF.

The chain links TRBV6-1 to TRBJ2-3, with D unclear. The CDR3 has 15 residues. Germline values: CDR1 MNHNS, CDR2 SASEGT. Trimming removed 8 bases at V and 4 bases at J, with 19 bases between. The CDR3 sequence is CASATESRGADTQYF. In nucleotides, the CDR3 is TGTGCCAGCGCAACGGAAAGTCGTGGGGCAGATACGCAGTATTTT.

This clone was seen only a few times. The chain is built from TRBV2 and TRBJ1-3; perhaps TRBD1 as D (6 bases). The germline gives CDR1 SNHLY, CDR2 FYNNEI. This CDR3 is 15 amino acids long. V was cut by 5 bases and J by 3 bases, with 14 bases left in between. DNA of the CDR3: TGTGCCAGCAGTACCCAAGGGGGGATTGGAAACACCATATATTTT. Its translation is CASSTQGGIGNTIYF.

The chain is built from TRBV6-4 and TRBJ2-1; D tentatively fits TRBD1 or TRBD2 (5 bases each). The germline V and J ends were trimmed by 4 bases and 0 bases, with 10 bases remaining between them. Germline CDR1 and CDR2: MRHNA and SNTAGT. CDR3 size: 15 residues. CDR3 DNA: TGTGCCAGCAGTGGGGGACGGGGCTCCTACAATGAGCAGTTCTTC. Translating gives CASSGGRGSYNEQFF.

V gene TRBV27 combines with J gene TRBJ1-1, with D possibly matching TRBD1 (5 bases). In germline, CDR1 is MNHEY, CDR2 SMNVEV (reference sequence). The CDR3 covers 16 residues. Trimming pared 4 bases from V and 5 bases from J, leaving 20 bases between. The CDR3 DNA follows: TGTGCCAGCAGTTCCACTAGAGGGGCGACAAGTACTGAAGCTTTCTTT. Translated, it gives CASSSTRGATSTEAFF.

V usage is TRBV5-1 and J usage is TRBJ2-7, with 8 bases fitting TRBD1. The germline gives CDR1 SGHRS, CDR2 YFSETQ. The CDR3 sequence is 14 residues long. The junction had 11 bases not matched to a gene; V was cut back by 7 bases and J by 5 bases. CDR3 in DNA: TGCGCCAGCTTCCACAGGGGGATCCCCCACGAGCAGTACGTC. This encodes CASFHRGIPHEQYV.

The chain recombines TRBV2 with TRBJ1-5, with D unclear. The CDR3 contains 13 residues. In germline, CDR1 is SNHLY, CDR2 FYNNEI. Trimming stripped 8 bases from V and 3 bases from J, with 11 bases between. CDR3 loop: CASARAYNQPQHF. The CDR3 coding sequence is TGTGCCAGCGCCCGGGCGTACAATCAGCCCCAGCATTTT.

The J gene is TRBJ2-7, the V gene TRBV28; TRBD1 aligns across 7 bases. The V segment lost 6 bases and the J segment 3 bases; nucleotides outside the gene matches: 5. The CDR3 spans 13 residues. CDR1 is MDHEN and CDR2 is SYDVKM in the germline V gene. CDR3 DNA sequence: TGTGCCAGCAGGCTGGACAGGAACTACGAGCAGTACTTC. This gives the protein CASRLDRNYEQYF. The full variable domain, its missing parts supplied by reference TRBV28 and TRBJ2-7, is DVKVTQSSRYLVKRTGEKVFLECVQDMDHENMFWYRQDPGLGLRLIYFSYDVKMKEKGDIPEGYSVSREKKERFSLILESASTNQTSMYLCASRLDRNYEQYFGPGTRLTVT.

V and J are TRBV5-1 and TRBJ1-1, with D perhaps matching TRBD1 (5 bases). Trimming shortened V by 4 bases and J by 5 bases, and 12 bases separated the two germline ends. Germline V lookup: CDR1 SGHRS, CDR2 YFSETQ. The CDR3 extends over 13 amino acids. The CDR3 DNA reads TGCGCCAGCAGCGAGGGGACGGAAACTGAAGCTTTCTTT. It is translated as CASSEGTETEAFF.

This sequence joins TRBV15 and TRBJ1-1; D uncertain. Per the germline V gene, CDR1 is LNHNV and CDR2 is YYDKDF (reference sequence). V dropped 0 bases and J dropped 2 bases, with 10 bases sitting between them. The CDR3 contains 15 residues. The CDR3 reads CATSRDRKGNTEAFF. Written as DNA, the CDR3 is TGTGCCACCAGCAGAGATCGGAAAGGCAACACTGAAGCTTTCTTT.

In this sample, this clone turned up once. The chain combines TRBV6-1 with TRBJ1-5, with TRBD1 matching 7 bases. V dropped 4 bases and J dropped 2; count of bases not matched to a gene: 5. Germline CDR1 and CDR2: MNHNS and SASEGT. CDR3 length: 15 amino acids. CDR3 sequence (DNA): TGTGCCAGCAGTGCACTGGACAGGCGCAATCAGCCCCAGCATTTT. The encoded protein is CASSALDRRNQPQHF.

CDR3 in DNA: TGTGCCAGCAGCTTAACATGGACTTTGCGAAGGACCCAGTACTTC. This codes for CASSLTWTLRRTQYF. The chain employs TRBV28 and TRBJ2-5; possibly TRBD2 for D (5 bases). The CDR3 runs 15 residues. V lost 6 bases and J 7 bases, leaving 21 bases between the germline ends. The V gene's germline CDR1 is MDHEN and CDR2 SYDVKM.

This sequence joins TRBV6-1 and TRBJ2-7, with D possibly being TRBD1 (7 bases). The germline V gene has CDR1 MNHNS and CDR2 SASEGT. With 1 base removed from V and 4 bases from J, the gap between germline ends came to 11 bases. This CDR3 is 14 amino acids long. The CDR3 DNA follows: TGTGCCAGCAGTGAAGGCGGGACAGTATACGAGCAGTACTTC. The encoded protein is CASSEGGTVYEQYF.

The chain has TRBV5-4 and TRBJ2-5, with a possible D match to TRBD2 (6 bases). Trimming shortened V by 2 bases and J by 5 bases, and 22 bases separated the two germline ends. The CDR3 sequence is 17 residues long. Germline values: CDR1 SGHNT, CDR2 YYREEE (reference sequence). This CDR3 reads CASSLRPAGLPQETQYF. CDR3 DNA: TGTGCCAGCAGCTTAAGGCCGGCGGGACTTCCCCAGGAGACCCAGTACTTC.

The chain is built from TRBV7-2 and TRBJ2-7, with D maybe TRBD2 (6 bases). V was pared by 0 bases and J by 0 bases, with 12 bases between. Germline values: CDR1 SGHTA, CDR2 FQGNSA. This CDR3 has 16 residues. The CDR3 nucleotides are TGTGCCAGCAGCTTAGCTAGCGGCCTAAGCTCCTACGAGCAGTACGTC. It translates to CASSLASGLSSYEQYV.